These 3 T cell receptor beta chains were sequenced from one sample in a study of OX40 agonist ivuxolimab in advanced cancers. TCRdb's table, derived via immunoSEQ multiplex PCR, lists solely in-frame clones and lacks some. The sample holds about 130,000 clones, 92% seen once. Sequences were derived from CD4+ or CD8+ T cells sorted from blood, sampled in a trial of the OX40 agonist ivuxolimab. The receptors were gathered from an adult with an advanced solid tumor such as melanoma, head and neck, liver or kidney cancer.

This chain joins TRBV28 and TRBJ1-1; 7 bases match TRBD1. The CDR3 loop spans 17 amino acids. The junction had 11 bases not matched to a gene; V was cut back by 2 bases and J by 2 bases. From germline, CDR1 is MDHEN and CDR2 SYDVKM. CDR3 amino acids: CASSLRGFDRDNTEAFF. In DNA, the CDR3 is TGTGCCAGCAGTTTAAGGGGGTTCGACAGGGACAACACTGAAGCTTTCTTT.

The rearrangement uses TRBV7-3 and TRBJ1-2; D is unresolved. The length of the CDR3 is 13 residues. CDR1 is SGHTA and CDR2 is FQGTGA in the germline V gene. The V gene lost 4 bases and the J gene lost 0 bases, with 6 bases spanning the gap. This CDR3 is CASSSGPNYGYTF. In nucleotides, the CDR3 is TGTGCCAGCAGCTCCGGCCCTAACTATGGCTACACCTTC.

As DNA, the CDR3 is TGTGCCATCAGGGGTGGGACTAGCGGTGACGAGCAGTACTTC. It is translated as CAIRGGTSGDEQYF. The chain links TRBV10-3 to TRBJ2-7; 11 bases are a match to TRBD2. J lost 5 bases, V lost 6 bases, and 6 bases had no gene match. Germline CDR1 reads ENHRY; CDR2 reads SYGVKD. CDR3 length: 14 amino acids.